Presented here are 19 T cell receptor beta chains from one specimen sequenced in a study of blood T cell repertoires in COVID-19 (dated by TCRdb to about 2020). Receptor amplification or capture employed the immunoSEQ multiplex PCR assay. The source is immuneACCESS, and TCRdb retained only in-frame sequences with V and J called. Part of the clones is not carried over; for the studies checked, unresolved V genes explain less than half of this, and the remainder is unexplained. For this sample the table gives some 43,000 clones, of which roughly 89% were detected only once. The top ten clones comprise approximately 15% of the sample. Sequencing was carried out using peripheral blood. The receptors shown here come from a man between 60 and 75 years old with active COVID-19.

V and J are TRBV7-9 and TRBJ2-5; the D gene is possibly TRBD2 (6 bases). Germline V gene lookup returns CDR1 SEHNR and CDR2 FQNEAQ (reference sequence). The CDR3 is made up of 15 amino acids. Trimming left V 2 bases short and J 3 bases short, with 13 bases between. The CDR3 nucleotides read TGTGCCAGCAGCTTACTCCGGACTACTGAAGAGACCCAGTACTTC. Amino acids: CASSLLRTTEETQYF. The full variable domain, in which reference TRBV7-9 and TRBJ2-5 provide the parts outside the CDR3, is DTGVSQNPRHKITKRGQNVTFRCDPISEHNRLYWYRQTLGQGPEFLTYFQNEAQLEKSRLLSDRFSAERPKGSFSTLEIQRTEQGDSAMYLCASSLLRTTEETQYFGPGTRLLVL.

This sequence joins TRBV11-2 and TRBJ2-5; 13 bases fit TRBD2. The CDR3 contains 13 residues. J gave up 9 bases and V 6 bases, and 4 bases lay outside the gene matches. From germline, CDR1 is SGHAT and CDR2 FQNNGV. This chain's CDR3 is CASSLGLAGAQYF. The CDR3 DNA reads as TGTGCCAGCAGTCTTGGACTAGCGGGGGCCCAGTACTTC.

V gene TRBV27 combines with J gene TRBJ2-3; 10 nucleotides align to TRBD2. The CDR3 totals 18 residues. Germline lookup yields CDR1 MNHEY and CDR2 SMNVEV (reference sequence). Trimming at V came to 2 bases and at J to 0 bases, leaving 8 bases not matched to a gene. In nucleotides, the CDR3 is TGTGCCAGCAGTTTACTCCGCCAGCGGGGGGGTAGCACAGATACGCAGTATTTT. It yields the protein CASSLLRQRGGSTDTQYF.

The chain employs TRBV28 and TRBJ1-5, with D possibly being TRBD1 (6 bases). Germline assignment: CDR1 MDHEN and CDR2 SYDVKM. The CDR3 spans 15 residues. Between the trimmed V and J ends, which lost 5 bases and 4 bases, there was a span of 15 bases. The CDR3 nucleotides are TGTGCCAGCAGTCCTCCAACAGGGCCTAATCAGCCCCAGCATTTT. Its translation: CASSPPTGPNQPQHF. The full variable domain, rest sourced from reference TRBV28 and TRBJ1-5, is DVKVTQSSRYLVKRTGEKVFLECVQDMDHENMFWYRQDPGLGLRLIYFSYDVKMKEKGDIPEGYSVSREKKERFSLILESASTNQTSMYLCASSPPTGPNQPQHFGDGTRLSIL.

This clone was detected once. V and J are TRBV3-1 (or the pseudogene TRBV3-2) and TRBJ1-1, with TRBD1 identical over 9 bases. The J segment lost 11 bases and the V segment lost 6 bases, leaving 7 bases of the junction unmatched. Germline values: CDR1 LGHDT, CDR2 YNNKEL (reference sequence). The CDR3 runs to 12 residues. In DNA form, the CDR3 reads TGTGCCAGCAGTCGACAGGGGGTAGCGGCTTTCTTT. Translation gives CASSRQGVAAFF.

J is TRBJ2-7 and V is TRBV4-1; 7 nucleotides agree with TRBD2. Germline-derived CDR1 and CDR2 are MGHRA and YSYEKL. CDR3 length equals 17 residues. Losses at the gene ends were 4 bases for V and 0 bases for J; bases not matched to a gene: 12. CDR3 protein: CASSPEGSGGSSYEQYF. DNA for the CDR3: TGCGCCAGCAGCCCAGAGGGGTCGGGGGGTAGCTCCTACGAGCAGTACTTC.

This chain links TRBV5-1 with TRBJ2-3; 12 nucleotides match TRBD2. CDR1 and CDR2 (germline): SGHRS, YFSETQ. This CDR3 comprises 15 residues. Losses at the gene ends were 3 bases for V and 4 bases for J; bases not matched to a gene: 3. The CDR3 loop reads CASSSGTSGSDTQYF. CDR3 DNA: TGCGCCAGCAGCTCCGGGACTAGCGGGTCAGATACGCAGTATTTT.

V and J are TRBV7-2 and TRBJ1-4, with 10 bases matching TRBD1. This CDR3 is 16 amino acids long. V dropped 5 bases and J dropped 8; count of bases not matched to a gene: 11. CDR1 and CDR2 (germline): SGHTA, FQGNSA. CDR3 sequence: CASSLTGGIGNEKLFF. The CDR3, as DNA: TGTGCCAGCAGCCTGACAGGGGGCATCGGGAACGAAAAACTGTTTTTT.

The chain has TRBV4-3 and TRBJ2-1; the D gene is possibly TRBD1 (5 bases). Germline V lookup: CDR1 LGHNA, CDR2 YSLEER. V lost 3 bases and J lost 2, with 8 bases in between. The CDR3 runs 14 residues. The CDR3 loop is CASSHDRAYNEQFF. CDR3 nucleotide sequence: TGCGCCAGCAGCCATGACAGAGCCTACAATGAGCAGTTCTTC.

The V gene is TRBV6-6, the J gene TRBJ1-4, with D possibly matching TRBD1 (5 bases). The germline V gene has CDR1 MNHNY and CDR2 SVGAGI (reference sequence). Trimming cost V 0 bases and J 17 bases, with 13 bases left between them. CDR3 length: 12 residues. This CDR3 is CASSYSGALSFF. The CDR3, as DNA: TGTGCCAGCAGTTACTCTGGGGCCCTGAGTTTTTTT.

The chain joins TRBV18 to TRBJ1-2; 8 nucleotides agree with TRBD1. The CDR3 sequence is 13 residues long. Germline assignment: CDR1 KGHSH and CDR2 LQKENI. The trim removed 6 bases at V and 4 bases at J, leaving 4 bases unmatched. CDR3: CASSSDRAYGYTF. The CDR3 coding sequence is TGTGCCAGCTCGTCGGACAGGGCCTATGGCTACACCTTC.

The chain is built from TRBV11-3 and TRBJ2-7; D possibly corresponds to TRBD2 (6 bases). The length of the CDR3 is 16 residues. V was cut by 5 bases and J by 3 bases, with 20 bases left in between. The germline gives CDR1 SGHNT, CDR2 YENEEA. As DNA, the CDR3 is TGTGCCAGCAGCCACTACGACGGTTACGGGGGCTACGAGCAGTACTTC. Its translation: CASSHYDGYGGYEQYF. Combining the CDR3 with reference TRBV11-3 and TRBJ2-7 gives the whole variable domain EAGVVQSPRYKIIEKKQPVAFWCNPISGHNTLYWYLQNLGQGPELLIRYENEEAVDDSQLPKDRFSAERLKGVDSTLKIQPAELGDSAVYLCASSHYDGYGGYEQYFGPGTRLTVT.

The chain combines TRBV19 with TRBJ2-1, with 9 bases fitting TRBD1. Germline lookup yields CDR1 LNHDA and CDR2 SQIVND (reference sequence). The trim removed 3 bases at V and 7 bases at J, leaving 4 bases unmatched. CDR3 length: 14 residues. The CDR3 DNA sequence: TGTGCCAGTAGTATTTGGGACAGGGTTAATGAGCAGTTCTTC. Translated, it gives CASSIWDRVNEQFF.

The genes are TRBV6-5 and TRBJ2-7; 9 bases align to TRBD1. J lost 1 base, V lost 6 bases, and 7 bases had no gene match. Germline V gives CDR1 MNHEY, CDR2 SVGAGI. This CDR3 region has 15 residues. CDR3 nucleotides: TGTGCCAGCAGCTGGGGACAGGGCCCATCCTACGAGCAGTACTTC. Translated: CASSWGQGPSYEQYF.

The rearrangement links TRBV7-2 to TRBJ2-2, with TRBD1 identical over 10 bases. The V segment lost 1 base and the J segment 5 bases; nucleotides outside the gene matches: 4. Germline V lookup: CDR1 SGHTA, CDR2 FQGNSA. The CDR3 contains 16 residues. The CDR3 is CASSLGQGAGTGELFF. As DNA, the CDR3 is TGTGCCAGCAGCTTAGGACAGGGGGCCGGGACCGGGGAGCTGTTTTTT.

The chain links TRBV6-1 to TRBJ2-7; 9 bases match TRBD1. With V trimmed by 3 bases and J by 7 bases, 7 bases remained unmatched. Germline V gene data show CDR1 as MNHNS and CDR2 as SASEGT. The CDR3 extends over 14 amino acids. As DNA, the CDR3 is TGTGCCAGCAGTGAGGTCGGGACAGGGCGGGAGCAGTACTTC. Protein product: CASSEVGTGREQYF.

The chain couples TRBV2 to TRBJ1-6; tentative D call: TRBD1 (6 bases). CDR1 is SNHLY, CDR2 FYNNEI, per germline. There are 14 residues in the CDR3. Trimming took 7 bases from V and 6 from J, leaving 13 bases between them. CDR3 sequence (DNA): TGTGCCAGCAATGGGGGACAACCTAATTCACCCCTCCACTTT. The encoded protein is CASNGGQPNSPLHF.

The chain joins TRBV29-1 to TRBJ2-7, with 9 bases aligning to TRBD1. Looked up from germline, CDR1 is SQVTM and CDR2 is ANQGSEA. Trimming took 5 bases from V and 6 from J; bases not matched to a gene: 14. The CDR3 covers 15 residues. The CDR3 region has the DNA TGCAGCGTTCTTCCGGGACAGGGATTTACTGGCGAGCAGTACTTC. Its protein product is CSVLPGQGFTGEQYF.

The chain has TRBV28 and TRBJ2-3; TRBD1 matches 7 bases. The CDR3 is made up of 15 amino acids. V shed 4 bases, J shed 6 bases, and the junction held 10 bases outside the gene matches. Germline V gene sequence: CDR1 MDHEN, CDR2 SYDVKM. CDR3 region: CASSYPSTGIDTQYF. The CDR3 DNA is TGTGCCAGCAGTTACCCCTCGACAGGGATCGATACGCAGTATTTT.